The sequence of this T cell receptor beta chain was determined in a study of blood T cell repertoires in COVID-19. As for the study in general: There were acute and convalescent COVID-19 samples, and they came from the United States, Italy and Spain. T cells, B-cell-depleted T cells, or PBMCs supplied cDNA or gDNA.

TCRdb's table, derived via immunoSEQ multiplex PCR, lists solely in-frame clones and lacks some. The sample has approximately 390,000 clones, 87% seen once. There are 14 residues in the CDR3. Trimming left V 6 bases short and J 1 base short, with 12 bases between. Germline loops: CDR1 MDHEN, CDR2 SYDVKM. Sequenced material: peripheral blood. The sequence came from a woman in her sixties with COVID-19, enrolled during active disease. The chain links TRBV28 to TRBJ1-1; D uncertain. The CDR3 DNA reads TGTGCCAGCAGACTCCAGACTTCGAACACTGAAGCTTTCTTT. This gives the protein CASRLQTSNTEAFF.